The source of this TCR beta chain is a study of CD8+ T cells in alopecia areata. Study overall: The percentage of affected scalp area served as the score of severity for treated patients. General study findings and limits: Throughout tofacitinib, many expanded lesional clones continued to persist in scalp and blood. Scalp clonality, together with expanded CD8+ clones among the top 100, fell significantly with tofacitinib.

Treatment given: oral pan-JAK inhibitor, 5-10 mg twice daily. Isolation of CD4+ and CD8+ T cells from PBMCs was achieved by sorting. RNA was isolated and reverse transcribed to cDNA, the sequencing template. Generated by immunoSEQ multiplex PCR, the TCRdb table keeps only in-frame clones and is missing some. The sample lists about 210,000 clones, around three fifths seen once, with about 4.2% in the top ten. This CDR3 spans 16 amino acids. V lost 0 bases, J lost 2 bases, and 1 base stayed unmatched. The V gene's germline CDR1 is LNHNV and CDR2 YYDKDF (reference sequence). This clone was observed a few times. Its antigen is undetermined.

The gene calls are TRBV15 and TRBJ2-6, with 7 bases fitting TRBD1. Here the sequenced sample was CD4+ T cells sorted from blood, taken at week 4, from a patient treated with tofacitinib. This TCR was recovered from a human donor with alopecia areata. CDR3 sequence: CATSRDGQAGANVLTF. The CDR3 coding sequence is TGTGCCACCAGCAGAGATGGACAGGCTGGGGCCAACGTCCTGACTTTC.